This T cell receptor (beta chain) is drawn from a study of blood T cell repertoires in COVID-19 (dated by TCRdb to 2018 to 2021). Broadly, across the study: Samples from collaborators originated in the United States, Italy and Spain and spanned both the acute and convalescent phases of COVID-19. The material from the prospective study consisted of cDNA or gDNA derived from T cells, B-cell-depleted T cells, or PBMCs. The dataset comprised deeply sampled blood TCRbeta repertoires from subjects exposed to, actively infected with, or recovered from COVID-19. A freely available public database, intended as a resource for researchers studying the immune response to SARS-CoV-2, is where the repertoires were released. The samples were drawn from the first 160 participants of the ongoing ImmuneRACE study and from more than 1,000 subjects provided by 6 global collaborators. The sample metadata nearly always contained a de-identified subject ID, COVID-19 status, age in years and sex. HLA class I and class II types, where available, came from metadata supplied by the sample provider rather than from assay-based typing.

Each collaborating institution followed its own protocols to collect whole blood in K2EDTA tubes. Collaborator samples were shipped for TCRbeta analysis as frozen whole blood, isolated PBMCs, or DNA extracted from either sample type. TCRbeta CDR3 regions were amplified from genomic DNA using the immunoSEQ Assay, a bias-controlled multiplex PCR. Regarding the original processing steps: Nucleated cell counts per sample were estimated from amplification of reference gene primers within the assay. To quantify the absolute abundance of each unique TCRbeta CDR3 rearrangement, sequence reads were collapsed and filtered. For each sample, productive Simpson clonality was calculated as the square root of Simpson's diversity index over productive rearrangements. TCRdb limited this immuneACCESS table to in-frame rearrangements with V and J called. A share of clones is missing; checked studies link under half to unresolved V genes, and the rest is unexplained. V and J calls and clone size come straight from that table; D and trimming were deduced from the DNA. In this sample the table shows 90,000 to 120,000 clones, 69% of which occur a single time. The ten top clones hold 5% to 6.5% of the sample.

Inclusive of the bounding cysteine and phenylalanine, the CDR3 is 12 residues long. Only the CDR3 part of the read is kept: 36 bases, read in frame from the first base. V was cut back by 4 bases and J by 3 bases, leaving a gap of 8 bases between them. CDR1 is given as SGHDT and CDR2 as YYEEEE, both from the germline V gene. Findings and caveats that apply to the study as a whole: How much clinical and demographic metadata was included differed by source and by participant, and the metadata was provided uncurated.

About this clone: No antigen is known for it. No quality values exist for individual bases; no much larger clone is one base distant.

The clonotype was recovered from a man older than 75 with acute or convalescent COVID-19. The sample comprised peripheral blood. The V gene is TRBV5-6 and the J gene is TRBJ2-7; TRBD1 is possibly the D segment (5 matching bases). The nucleotide sequence is TGTGCCAGCAGCCTAACAGGCTACGAGCAGTACTTC. It codes for CASSLTGYEQYF.